Listed below are T cell receptor beta chains from one sample, sequenced in a study of blood T cell repertoires in COVID-19. The assay was immunoSEQ multiplex PCR, and TCRdb's table has in-frame clones only and misses some. Of approximately 140,000 clones in the sample, about nine tenths were seen once. Sequenced sample: PBMCs or T cells enriched from blood (not recorded which). These receptors were obtained from a woman aged 40 to 50 who had been exposed to COVID-19. Each CDR3 is given with its conserved first and last residue. The order of the fields is J gene, D gene, V gene, clone size, CDR3 DNA, CDR3 protein. The D gene is left open where the match is weak. Clone size is not always given. Where it is, it says once, few, many or a class for expanded clones.

J gene: TRBJ2-1; D gene: .; V gene: TRBV9; clone size: once; CDR3 DNA: TGTGCCAGCAGCATCGGAGGGAATGAGCAGTTCTTC; CDR3 protein: CASSIGGNEQFF
J gene: TRBJ1-1; D gene: .; V gene: TRBV7-8; clone size: .; CDR3 DNA: TGTGCCAGCACCTTACGGCAGGAAGGTTTAAGCGAAGCTTTCTTT; CDR3 protein: CASTLRQEGLSEAFF
J gene: TRBJ2-1; D gene: .; V gene: TRBV7-8; clone size: .; CDR3 DNA: TGTGCCAGTGAGAATCAGGGATATAGGGGCAATGAGCAGTTCTTC; CDR3 protein: CASENQGYRGNEQFF
J gene: TRBJ1-2; D gene: .; V gene: TRBV24-1; clone size: .; CDR3 DNA: TGTGCCACCAGTGATCGACAGGCAAGAAGTTACACCTTC; CDR3 protein: CATSDRQARSYTF
J gene: TRBJ1-6; D gene: .; V gene: TRBV5-6; clone size: few; CDR3 DNA: TGTGCCAGCAGCCGGGGACTGAATAATTCACCCCTCCACTTT; CDR3 protein: CASSRGLNNSPLHF
J gene: TRBJ1-1; D gene: TRBD1; V gene: TRBV5-1; clone size: .; CDR3 DNA: TGCGCCAGCAGGCCTCCGGGACAGGGACGGACTGAAGCTTTCTTT; CDR3 protein: CASRPPGQGRTEAFF
J gene: TRBJ1-5; D gene: TRBD1; V gene: TRBV5-1; clone size: once; CDR3 DNA: TGCGCCAGCAGCTTGGTAGCAGGGGGTGATCAGCCCCAGCATTTT; CDR3 protein: CASSLVAGGDQPQHF
J gene: TRBJ2-1; D gene: TRBD2; V gene: TRBV7-3; clone size: .; CDR3 DNA: TGTGCCAGCAGCTTATCTAGCGGGGGAGAGCAGTTCTTC; CDR3 protein: CASSLSSGGEQFF
J gene: TRBJ2-5; D gene: TRBD1; V gene: TRBV29-1; clone size: .; CDR3 DNA: TGCAGCGCAGGGGGTCGGGGCTTGGAGACCCAGTACTTC; CDR3 protein: CSAGGRGLETQYF
J gene: TRBJ2-7; D gene: TRBD1; V gene: TRBV5-5; clone size: .; CDR3 DNA: TGTGCCAGCAGCTTGGCGTTGAGGACAGGGAACTACGAGCAGTACTTC; CDR3 protein: CASSLALRTGNYEQYF
J gene: TRBJ2-5; D gene: .; V gene: TRBV6-2/TRBV6-3; clone size: .; CDR3 DNA: TGTGCCAGCAGCCCACCCGTGGGGCCGGAGACCCAGTACTTC; CDR3 protein: CASSPPVGPETQYF
J gene: TRBJ2-7; D gene: .; V gene: TRBV21-1; clone size: .; CDR3 DNA: TGTGCCAGCGGGGGAGGGGTTACTCGAATACCCCCCTACGAGCAGTACTTC; CDR3 protein: CASGGGVTRIPPYEQYF
J gene: TRBJ1-5; D gene: TRBD1; V gene: TRBV15; clone size: .; CDR3 DNA: TGTGCCACCAGCAGGGACAGGGGAAATCAGCCCCAGCATTTT; CDR3 protein: CATSRDRGNQPQHF
J gene: TRBJ2-7; D gene: .; V gene: TRBV5-1; clone size: few; CDR3 DNA: TGCGCCAGCAGCTTGGGACAGGTGGCCTACGAGCAGTACTTC; CDR3 protein: CASSLGQVAYEQYF
J gene: TRBJ1-6; D gene: .; V gene: TRBV7-9; clone size: .; CDR3 DNA: TGTGCCAGCAGCTCTAATGGGGCCTCTAATTCACCCCTCCACTTT; CDR3 protein: CASSSNGASNSPLHF
J gene: TRBJ2-1; D gene: TRBD1; V gene: TRBV11-2; clone size: .; CDR3 DNA: TGTGCCAGCAGCTCCCCGGGACAGCACGGCATGTTCTTC; CDR3 protein: CASSSPGQHGMFF
J gene: TRBJ1-1; D gene: .; V gene: TRBV6-4; clone size: .; CDR3 DNA: TGTGCCAGCAGTGAACAGCCGAACACTGAAGCTTTCTTT; CDR3 protein: CASSEQPNTEAFF
J gene: TRBJ1-6; D gene: .; V gene: TRBV10-1; clone size: .; CDR3 DNA: TGCGCCAGCAGTGAAAGGGACTCTCTCAAGGACCTAAATTCACCCCTCCACTTT; CDR3 protein: CASSERDSLKDLNSPLHF
J gene: TRBJ2-1; D gene: TRBD1; V gene: TRBV11-2; clone size: .; CDR3 DNA: TGTGCCAGCAGCTCGACGCCCCACGGGACAGAATACAATGAGCAGTTCTTC; CDR3 protein: CASSSTPHGTEYNEQFF
J gene: TRBJ2-1; D gene: .; V gene: TRBV20-1; clone size: .; CDR3 DNA: TGCAGTGCTAGTTCGCAGGGGTTTGAGCAGTTCTTC; CDR3 protein: CSASSQGFEQFF
J gene: TRBJ2-5; D gene: TRBD2; V gene: TRBV5-4; clone size: .; CDR3 DNA: TGTGCCAGCAGCTTGGCCGGTCGCCTAGCGGGGCAAGAGACCCAGTACTTC; CDR3 protein: CASSLAGRLAGQETQYF
J gene: TRBJ1-3; D gene: TRBD1; V gene: TRBV5-6; clone size: .; CDR3 DNA: TGTGCCAGCAGCCCAACGACGACGACAGGGATCGGAAACACCATATATTTT; CDR3 protein: CASSPTTTTGIGNTIYF